This TCR beta chain was recovered during a study of long-term antiretroviral therapy in people with HIV. Study-wide points: Clones with expansion before ART led the repertoire at all time points.

This was the immunoSEQ v3.0 assay at survey level. Only in-frame clones appear in the TCRdb table, and some are missing; sequencing was by immunoSEQ multiplex PCR. The sample holds around 25,000 clones, around 88% seen once. Every one of the donors gave at least one pre-ART PBMC sample and at least two post-ART PBMC samples. Worth noting for this clone: Its antigen is unidentified.

The sequenced sample was unsorted PBMCs, obtained about 4.5 years after starting antiretroviral therapy. This sequence was found in a young man with HIV.

The CDR3 sequence: CASSLTSGRPGEQFF. CDR3 in DNA: TGTGCCAGCAGTTTAACTAGCGGGAGACCGGGTGAGCAGTTCTTC. V usage is TRBV27 and J usage is TRBJ2-1; 11 bases map to TRBD2. The V gene end was trimmed by 2 bases and the J gene end by 9 bases; junction bases not matched to a gene: 6. The germline CDR1 and CDR2 sequences are MNHEY and SMNVEV (reference sequence). The CDR3 is 15 residues long.